The entry below describes one TCR beta chain. Its antigen is not known. The entry originates in a study of CD8+ T cells in alopecia areata. Study-level background: Treated patients received oral tofacitinib, 5 to 10 mg twice daily. The protocol delivered tofacitinib for 6 to 18 months, then withdrew it for 6 months. Study-wide points: In blood and scalp, many expanded lesional clones persisted during tofacitinib.

Per germline, CDR1 SNHLY and CDR2 FYNNEI. This CDR3 comprises 14 residues. The junction had 4 bases not matched to a gene; V was cut back by 8 bases and J by 4 bases. Indicated treatment: oral pan-JAK inhibitor, 5-10 mg twice daily. Investigators isolated RNA and reverse transcribed it into cDNA to act as the sequencing template. Profiling relied on immunoSEQ multiplex PCR, and the TCRdb table lists in-frame clones only, not all of them. The sample yields about 140,000 clones, approximately 80% seen once. Sequences were derived from CD8+ T cells sorted from blood, sampled at week 4, from a patient treated with tofacitinib. V gene TRBV2 combines with J gene TRBJ2-3, with 12 bases fitting TRBD2. The receptor's source is a human donor with alopecia areata. The CDR3 reads CASGASGGADTQYF. As DNA, the CDR3 is TGTGCCAGCGGCGCTAGCGGGGGGGCAGATACGCAGTATTTT.